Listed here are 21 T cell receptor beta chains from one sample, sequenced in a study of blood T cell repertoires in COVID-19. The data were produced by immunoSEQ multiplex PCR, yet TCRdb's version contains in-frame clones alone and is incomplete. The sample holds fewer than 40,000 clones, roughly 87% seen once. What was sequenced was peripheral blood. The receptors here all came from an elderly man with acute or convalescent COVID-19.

The DNA of the CDR3 is TGTGCCAGCAGCTCTCAGGGGGCGGGAGAAAAACTGTTTTTT. This codes for CASSSQGAGEKLFF. This sequence joins TRBV7-8 and TRBJ1-4, with 8 nucleotides matching TRBD1. CDR1 is SGHVS and CDR2 is FQNEAQ in the germline V gene. The CDR3 extends over 14 amino acids. V lost 4 bases and J lost 8; bases outside the gene matches: 6.

The CDR3 nucleotides read TGTGCCAGTAGTATAGTGAGCTCTTATAGCAATCAGCCCCAGCATTTT. Translation: CASSIVSSYSNQPQHF. The chain combines TRBV19 with TRBJ1-5; D unresolved. The CDR3 loop spans 16 amino acids. Germline lookup yields CDR1 LNHDA and CDR2 SQIVND (reference sequence). The V and J ends lost 1 base and 0 bases respectively, with 10 bases between them.

CDR3 region: CAISAYLENEQFF. CDR3 DNA sequence: TGTGCCATCAGTGCCTACCTAGAGAATGAGCAGTTCTTC. The V gene is TRBV10-3, the J gene TRBJ2-1, with D hard to call. Germline V CDR1 and CDR2: ENHRY, SYGVKD. V was trimmed by 4 bases and J by 7 bases, leaving 11 bases between them. CDR3 length equals 13 residues.

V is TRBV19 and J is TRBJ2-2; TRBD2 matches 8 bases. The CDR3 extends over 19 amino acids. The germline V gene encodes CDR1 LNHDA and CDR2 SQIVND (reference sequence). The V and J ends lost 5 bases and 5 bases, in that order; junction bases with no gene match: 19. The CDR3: CASSRASGPDLSGTGELFF. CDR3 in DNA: TGTGCCAGTAGTCGGGCTAGCGGGCCCGATTTGTCGGGAACCGGGGAGCTGTTTTTT.

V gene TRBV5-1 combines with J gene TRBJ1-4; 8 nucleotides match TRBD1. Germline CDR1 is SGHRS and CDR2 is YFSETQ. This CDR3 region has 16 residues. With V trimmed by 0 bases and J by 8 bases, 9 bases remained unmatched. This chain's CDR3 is CASSLGYRGMGEKLFF. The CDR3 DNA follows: TGCGCCAGCAGCTTGGGGTACAGGGGGATGGGAGAAAAACTGTTTTTT.

CDR3 sequence reads: CASSLGQGNNEQYF. CDR3 sequence (DNA): TGTGCCAGCAGTTTGGGACAGGGGAACAACGAGCAGTACTTC. This chain joins TRBV28 and TRBJ2-7, with 10 bases aligning to TRBD1. Trimming removed 3 bases from V and 5 bases from J; junction bases left unmatched: 4. CDR1 MDHEN and CDR2 SYDVKM come from the germline V gene. CDR3 length: 14 residues. The whole variable domain, filled in from reference TRBV28 and TRBJ2-7, reads DVKVTQSSRYLVKRTGEKVFLECVQDMDHENMFWYRQDPGLGLRLIYFSYDVKMKEKGDIPEGYSVSREKKERFSLILESASTNQTSMYLCASSLGQGNNEQYFGPGTRLTVT.

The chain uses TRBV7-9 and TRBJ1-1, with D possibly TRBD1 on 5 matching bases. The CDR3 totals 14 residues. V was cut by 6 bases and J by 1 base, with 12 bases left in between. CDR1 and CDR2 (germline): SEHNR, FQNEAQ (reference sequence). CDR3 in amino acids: CASSRPGGNTEAFF. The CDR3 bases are TGTGCCAGCAGTCGACCCGGGGGGAACACTGAAGCTTTCTTT.

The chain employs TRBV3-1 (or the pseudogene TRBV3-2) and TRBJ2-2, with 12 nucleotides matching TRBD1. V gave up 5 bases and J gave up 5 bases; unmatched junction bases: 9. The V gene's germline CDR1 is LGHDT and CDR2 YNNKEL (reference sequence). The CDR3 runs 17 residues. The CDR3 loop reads CASSTPGQGAATGELFF. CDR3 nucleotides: TGTGCCAGCAGCACACCGGGACAGGGGGCGGCAACCGGGGAGCTGTTTTTT.

In DNA form, the CDR3 reads TGTGCCAGCAGCCAAGGCCCCGGGGTTGATACGCAGTATTTT. Residues: CASSQGPGVDTQYF. J is TRBJ2-3 and V is TRBV3-1 (or the pseudogene TRBV3-2), with D possibly TRBD2 on 5 matching bases. In germline, CDR1 is LGHDT, CDR2 YNNKEL (reference sequence). V lost 1 base to trimming and J lost 6 bases, with 11 bases between them. The CDR3 runs 14 residues.

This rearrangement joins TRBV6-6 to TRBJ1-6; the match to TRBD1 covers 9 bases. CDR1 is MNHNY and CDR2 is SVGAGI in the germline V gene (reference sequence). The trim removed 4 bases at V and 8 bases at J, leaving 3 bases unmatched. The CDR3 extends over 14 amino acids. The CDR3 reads CASSSRTGDSPLHF. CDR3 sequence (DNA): TGTGCCAGCAGTTCTCGGACAGGGGATTCACCCCTCCACTTT.

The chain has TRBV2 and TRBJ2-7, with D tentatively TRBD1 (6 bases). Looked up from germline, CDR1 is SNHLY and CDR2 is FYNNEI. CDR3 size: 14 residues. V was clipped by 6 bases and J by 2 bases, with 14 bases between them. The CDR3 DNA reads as TGTGCCAGCAGGAGGTGGGGACAAGCCTACGAGCAGTACTTC. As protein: CASRRWGQAYEQYF.

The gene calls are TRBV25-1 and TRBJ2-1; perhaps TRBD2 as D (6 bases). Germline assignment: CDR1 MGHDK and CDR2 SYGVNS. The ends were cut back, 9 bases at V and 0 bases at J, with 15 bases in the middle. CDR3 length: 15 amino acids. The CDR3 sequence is CASARLVGSYNEQFF. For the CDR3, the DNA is TGTGCCAGTGCCCGACTAGTAGGCTCCTACAATGAGCAGTTCTTC.

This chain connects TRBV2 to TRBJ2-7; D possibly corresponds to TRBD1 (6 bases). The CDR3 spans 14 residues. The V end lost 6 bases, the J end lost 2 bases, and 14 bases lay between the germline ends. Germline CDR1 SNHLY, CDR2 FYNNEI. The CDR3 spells CASSPPGTTYEQYF. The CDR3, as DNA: TGTGCCAGCAGCCCCCCCGGGACAACCTACGAGCAGTACTTC.

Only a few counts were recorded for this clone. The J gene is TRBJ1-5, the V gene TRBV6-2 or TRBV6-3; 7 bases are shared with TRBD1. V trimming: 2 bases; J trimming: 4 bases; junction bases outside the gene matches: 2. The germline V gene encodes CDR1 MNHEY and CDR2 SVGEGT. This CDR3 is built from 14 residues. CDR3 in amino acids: CASSYLTGNQPQHF. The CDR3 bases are TGTGCCAGCAGTTACCTGACAGGGAATCAGCCCCAGCATTTT.

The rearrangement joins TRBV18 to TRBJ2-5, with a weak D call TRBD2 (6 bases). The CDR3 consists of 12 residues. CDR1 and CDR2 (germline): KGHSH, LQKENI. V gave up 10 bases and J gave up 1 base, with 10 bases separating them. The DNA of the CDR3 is TGTGCCACCCGGGGGATCCAAGAGACCCAGTACTTC. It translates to CATRGIQETQYF.

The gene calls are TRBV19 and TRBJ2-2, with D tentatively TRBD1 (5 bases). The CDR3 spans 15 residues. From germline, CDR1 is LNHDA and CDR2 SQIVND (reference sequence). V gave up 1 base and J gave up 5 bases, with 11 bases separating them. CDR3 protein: CASSIGQGGTGELFF. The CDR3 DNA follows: TGTGCCAGTAGTATAGGCCAGGGTGGGACCGGGGAGCTGTTTTTT.

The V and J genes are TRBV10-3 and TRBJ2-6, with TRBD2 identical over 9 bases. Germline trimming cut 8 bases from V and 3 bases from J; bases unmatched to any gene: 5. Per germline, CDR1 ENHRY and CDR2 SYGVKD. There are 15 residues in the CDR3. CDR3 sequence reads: CAILAGGGGANVLTF. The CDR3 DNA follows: TGTGCCATCCTCGCGGGAGGGGGTGGGGCCAACGTCCTGACTTTC.

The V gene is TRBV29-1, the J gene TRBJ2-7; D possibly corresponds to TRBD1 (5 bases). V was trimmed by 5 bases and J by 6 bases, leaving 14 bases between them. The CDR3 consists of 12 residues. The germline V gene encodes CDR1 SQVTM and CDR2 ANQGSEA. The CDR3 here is CSVRQGLREQYF. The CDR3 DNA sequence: TGCAGCGTTCGGCAGGGTTTGCGCGAGCAGTACTTC.

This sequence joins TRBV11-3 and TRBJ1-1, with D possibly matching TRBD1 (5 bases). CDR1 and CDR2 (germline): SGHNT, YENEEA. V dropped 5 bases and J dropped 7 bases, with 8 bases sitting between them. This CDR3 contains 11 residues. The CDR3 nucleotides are TGTGCCAGCAGCCGGGGGTTTGAAGCTTTCTTT. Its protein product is CASSRGFEAFF.

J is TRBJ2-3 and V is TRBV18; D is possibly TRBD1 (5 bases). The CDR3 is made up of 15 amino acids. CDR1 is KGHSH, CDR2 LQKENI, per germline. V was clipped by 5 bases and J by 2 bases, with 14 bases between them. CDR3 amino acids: CASSSTDSHTDTQYF. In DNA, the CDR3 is TGTGCCAGCTCATCGACAGATTCCCACACAGATACGCAGTATTTT.

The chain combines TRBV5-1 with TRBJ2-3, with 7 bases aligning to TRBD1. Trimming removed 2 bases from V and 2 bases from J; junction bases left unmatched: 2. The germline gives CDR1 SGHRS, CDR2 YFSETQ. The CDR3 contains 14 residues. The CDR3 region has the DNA TGCGCCAGCAGCTTACAGGGGTCCACAGATACGCAGTATTTT. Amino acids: CASSLQGSTDTQYF.